This is a list of T cell receptor beta chains from one sample in a study of T cell changes during pregnancy in multiple sclerosis. The method was immunoSEQ multiplex PCR; TCRdb's version includes in-frame clones alone and lacks a portion of them. The table lists some 36,000 clones, approximately 91% of them singletons. The source was peripheral blood, collected in the second trimester of pregnancy. The receptors here all came from a female donor in good health, enrolled as a control in a pregnancy study. Each CDR3 is given with its conserved first and last residue. The order of the fields is CDR3 protein, CDR3 DNA, D gene, V gene, clone size, J gene. A D gene is named only where the DNA matches it firmly. Rows give clone size only sometimes, using once, few, many, or a class for an expanded clone.

cdr3_aa: CASSGGQGARGSDTQYF
cdr3_nt: TGTGCCAGCAGTGGGGGACAGGGGGCGCGAGGGTCAGATACGCAGTATTTT
d_call: TRBD1
v_call: TRBV2
clone_size: NA
j_call: TRBJ2-3

cdr3_aa: CATSRDSGGPYEQYF
cdr3_nt: TGTGCCACCAGCAGAGATTCAGGGGGCCCCTACGAGCAGTACTTC
d_call: TRBD1
v_call: TRBV15
clone_size: NA
j_call: TRBJ2-7

cdr3_aa: CASSITSGRSTDTQYF
cdr3_nt: TGTGCCAGCAGCATTACTAGCGGGAGAAGCACAGATACGCAGTATTTT
d_call: TRBD2
v_call: TRBV7-3
clone_size: once
j_call: TRBJ2-3

cdr3_aa: CASSFPPENTEAFF
cdr3_nt: TGTGCCAGCAGCTTTCCTCCAGAGAACACTGAAGCTTTCTTT
d_call: NA
v_call: TRBV5-6
clone_size: NA
j_call: TRBJ1-1

cdr3_aa: CASSPNEGLGTDTQYF
cdr3_nt: TGTGCCAGCAGCCCCAACGAGGGACTCGGCACAGATACGCAGTATTTT
d_call: NA
v_call: TRBV14
clone_size: NA
j_call: TRBJ2-3

cdr3_aa: CASSLPWGLDEKLFF
cdr3_nt: TGTGCCAGCAGCTTACCCTGGGGGCTGGATGAAAAACTGTTTTTT
d_call: NA
v_call: TRBV7-8
clone_size: NA
j_call: TRBJ1-4

cdr3_aa: CATSRGAGGGDADTQYF
cdr3_nt: TGTGCCACCAGCAGAGGAGCGGGAGGGGGTGACGCAGATACGCAGTATTTT
d_call: TRBD2
v_call: TRBV15
clone_size: NA
j_call: TRBJ2-3

cdr3_aa: CASSPQGLAADTQYF
cdr3_nt: TGTGCCAGCAGCCCCCAAGGACTAGCGGCCGATACGCAGTATTTT
d_call: TRBD2
v_call: TRBV7-2
clone_size: NA
j_call: TRBJ2-3

cdr3_aa: CASSLTLPGQATTNEKLFF
cdr3_nt: TGTGCCAGCAGCTTGACCCTGCCGGGACAGGCGACAACTAATGAAAAACTGTTTTTT
d_call: TRBD1
v_call: TRBV7-2
clone_size: NA
j_call: TRBJ1-4

cdr3_aa: CASTRSSGANVLTF
cdr3_nt: TGTGCCAGCACCCGGAGCTCTGGGGCCAACGTCCTGACTTTC
d_call: NA
v_call: TRBV2
clone_size: NA
j_call: TRBJ2-6

cdr3_aa: CASSSHPSGGAQDTQYF
cdr3_nt: TGTGCCAGCAGTTCACACCCTAGCGGGGGGGCCCAAGATACGCAGTATTTT
d_call: TRBD2
v_call: TRBV27
clone_size: once
j_call: TRBJ2-3

cdr3_aa: CASSLPASGSSYNEQFF
cdr3_nt: TGTGCCAGCAGCTTACCTGCTAGCGGGAGCTCCTACAATGAGCAGTTCTTC
d_call: TRBD2
v_call: TRBV7-6
clone_size: NA
j_call: TRBJ2-1

cdr3_aa: CASSFVLAGTQYF
cdr3_nt: TGTGCCAGCAGTTTTGTACTAGCGGGGACCCAGTACTTC
d_call: TRBD2
v_call: TRBV27
clone_size: NA
j_call: TRBJ2-5

cdr3_aa: CASSTSRGLQETQYF
cdr3_nt: TGTGCCAGCAGCACATCTAGGGGCCTGCAAGAGACCCAGTACTTC
d_call: NA
v_call: TRBV11-1
clone_size: NA
j_call: TRBJ2-5

cdr3_aa: CASSAQTGALGIQYF
cdr3_nt: TGTGCCAGCAGTGCCCAGACAGGGGCCTTGGGGATTCAGTACTTC
d_call: TRBD1
v_call: TRBV28
clone_size: NA
j_call: TRBJ2-4

cdr3_aa: CASSPEAGSGSYEQYF
cdr3_nt: TGCGCCAGCAGCCCGGAAGCTGGGTCAGGGTCCTACGAGCAGTACTTC
d_call: NA
v_call: TRBV4-1
clone_size: NA
j_call: TRBJ2-7

cdr3_aa: CASSADDRAHEQFF
cdr3_nt: TGTGCCAGCAGCGCCGACGACAGGGCCCATGAGCAGTTCTTC
d_call: TRBD1
v_call: TRBV5-8
clone_size: NA
j_call: TRBJ2-1

cdr3_aa: CASSVDRGGRRTNEKLFF
cdr3_nt: TGTGCCAGCAGCGTAGACAGGGGCGGACGAAGAACTAATGAAAAACTGTTTTTT
d_call: TRBD1
v_call: TRBV9
clone_size: NA
j_call: TRBJ1-4

cdr3_aa: CASSVGAGSTAEAFF
cdr3_nt: TGTGCCAGCAGCGTAGGCGCAGGTAGTACGGCTGAAGCTTTCTTT
d_call: NA
v_call: TRBV9
clone_size: NA
j_call: TRBJ1-1

cdr3_aa: CASSAWTLTYEQYF
cdr3_nt: TGTGCCAGCAGCGCTTGGACTCTAACCTACGAGCAGTACTTC
d_call: NA
v_call: TRBV14
clone_size: NA
j_call: TRBJ2-7

cdr3_aa: CASSGGLAGVDLADTQYF
cdr3_nt: TGTGCCAGCAGTGGGGGACTAGCGGGAGTGGACTTGGCAGATACGCAGTATTTT
d_call: TRBD2
v_call: TRBV2
clone_size: NA
j_call: TRBJ2-3

cdr3_aa: CASSLVAANYGYTF
cdr3_nt: TGTGCCAGCAGCTTGGTAGCGGCTAACTATGGCTACACCTTC
d_call: NA
v_call: TRBV5-6
clone_size: NA
j_call: TRBJ1-2